This record looks at one T cell receptor (beta chain) sequence and its context. This specimen comes from a study of Graves' ophthalmopathy and Graves' hyperthyroidism. At the level of the study: Sampling took place at initial diagnosis, with peripheral blood obtained before any treatment.

Eligible hyperthyroidism cases comprised new diagnoses of under 2 months' duration in individuals aged 18 to 65. The study excluded patients with other autoimmune diseases, uncontrolled infections, pregnancy or lactation. RNA transcripts were the template, and TCR beta CDR3 regions were amplified from them. In the first round, RT-PCR was carried out with HTBI primers, and a multiplex PCR formed the second round. TCRdb used MiXCR to reprocess the multiplex PCR reads, holding one entry per CDR3 protein. The data show about 620,000 distinct CDR3 sequences, 22% seen once. V shed 4 bases, J shed 5 bases, and the junction held 7 bases outside the gene matches. This CDR3 contains 14 residues. Germline lookup yields CDR1 SGHRS and CDR2 YFSETQ.

The sequenced material came from peripheral blood. The sequence derives from a young woman with stable Graves' hyperthyroidism. Some clones in this sample may be carry-over from other donors' samples. The rearrangement links TRBV5-1 to TRBJ2-7, with TRBD1 matching over 9 bases. The CDR3 DNA reads TGCGCCAGCAGCAAAACAGGGGGCAGCCACGAGCAGTACTTC. Residues: CASSKTGGSHEQYF.